These 32 T cell receptor beta chains came from one sample sequenced in a study of shared T cell receptors in the human thymus. Repertoires were generated with immunoSEQ multiplex PCR, while TCRdb's copy carries only in-frame clones and drops some. The data contain hundreds of thousands of clones, around 87% of them singletons. This same sample was also part of a study on human thymus T cells.

The specimen sequenced was thymocytes. These receptor sequences come from a boy under three years old with a congenital heart defect.

The V and J genes are TRBV4-3 and TRBJ1-3; 9 bases map to TRBD1. The CDR3 runs 15 residues. The V gene's germline CDR1 is LGHNA and CDR2 YSLEER. Trimming took 2 bases from V and 8 from J; bases not matched to a gene: 7. CDR3 in amino acids: CASSQNHGQGYTIYF. Here the CDR3 DNA reads TGCGCCAGCAGCCAAAACCACGGACAGGGGTACACCATATATTTT.

The chain carries TRBV1 and TRBJ2-5; the table's TRBD1 call for D was not verified on the DNA. TRBV1 is described as a pseudogene. The CDR3 runs to 14 residues. CDR3 coding DNA: TGCACCAGCAGCCAAGATAGGGGTTGGGAGACCCAGTACTTC. This sequence encodes CTSSQDRGWETQYF.

The chain carries TRBV27 and TRBJ1-2; D unresolved. The V end was cut by 5 bases, the J end by 4 bases, with 23 bases between. Per the germline V gene, CDR1 is MNHEY and CDR2 is SMNVEV (reference sequence). The CDR3 has 17 amino acids. The CDR3, as DNA: TGTGCCAGCAGTCCATATACCCCTAGCAGGTTCCCCTATGGCTACACCTTC. It translates to CASSPYTPSRFPYGYTF.

This clone was picked up one time. The CDR3 coding sequence is TGTGCCAGCAGTGAGGGGACTAGCTGGTTTGAGACCCAGTACTTC. It codes for CASSEGTSWFETQYF. The chain uses TRBV2 and TRBJ2-5, with 9 nucleotides matching TRBD2. Trimming at V came to 3 bases and at J to 5 bases, leaving 7 bases not matched to a gene. From germline, CDR1 is SNHLY and CDR2 FYNNEI. The CDR3 is made up of 15 amino acids.

Regarding this clone: The same CDR3 arises from other DNA sequences in this sample as well. The chain carries TRBV6-5 and TRBJ1-1; a possible D gene is TRBD1 (5 bases). This CDR3 spans 14 amino acids. The ends were cut back, 0 bases at V and 3 bases at J, with 8 bases in the middle. CDR1 MNHEY and CDR2 SVGAGI come from the germline V gene. The chain's CDR3 is CASSYSGGYTEAFF. For the CDR3, the DNA is TGTGCCAGCAGTTACTCGGGGGGGTACACTGAAGCTTTCTTT.

This clone has just one count. This chain uses TRBV20-1 with TRBJ2-7; no clear D gene. The CDR3 consists of 11 residues. The germline gives CDR1 DFQATT, CDR2 SNEGSKA (reference sequence). V lost 7 bases to trimming and J lost 2 bases, with 9 bases between them. Written as DNA, the CDR3 is TGCAGTGGGAAACAGACCTACGAGCAGTACTTC. Translated: CSGKQTYEQYF.

This chain connects TRBV7-9 to TRBJ2-5, with 7 bases fitting TRBD2. With V trimmed by 6 bases and J by 3 bases, 7 bases remained unmatched. This CDR3 spans 14 amino acids. Germline values: CDR1 SEHNR, CDR2 FQNEAQ (reference sequence). The CDR3 is CASSRRLAKETQYF. The CDR3 coding sequence is TGTGCCAGCAGTAGGCGACTAGCCAAAGAGACCCAGTACTTC. Using reference TRBV7-9 and TRBJ2-5 for the parts outside the CDR3, the full variable domain is DTGVSQNPRHKITKRGQNVTFRCDPISEHNRLYWYRQTLGQGPEFLTYFQNEAQLEKSRLLSDRFSAERPKGSFSTLEIQRTEQGDSAMYLCASSRRLAKETQYFGPGTRLLVL.

The chain has TRBV4-3 and TRBJ2-1; 10 bases align to TRBD2. This CDR3 spans 14 amino acids. Germline values: CDR1 LGHNA, CDR2 YSLEER. Germline trimming cut 8 bases from V and 7 bases from J; bases unmatched to any gene: 8. The CDR3 loop is CASGKRGGRNEQFF. The CDR3 DNA reads as TGCGCCAGCGGAAAGCGGGGGGGCAGGAATGAGCAGTTCTTC.

This clone is a singleton in its sample. The gene calls are TRBV7-9 and TRBJ1-5; perhaps TRBD1 as D (5 bases). The CDR3 totals 13 residues. Between the trimmed V and J ends, which lost 1 base and 7 bases, there was a span of 8 bases. Germline V gives CDR1 SEHNR, CDR2 FQNEAQ (reference sequence). CDR3 in DNA: TGTGCCAGCAGCTTAGATAGGGGCCAGCCCCAGCATTTT. As protein: CASSLDRGQPQHF.

This rearrangement joins TRBV5-1 to TRBJ1-2; TRBD1 might be the D (5 bases). V was pared by 5 bases and J by 2 bases, with 10 bases between. Looked up from germline, CDR1 is SGHRS and CDR2 is YFSETQ. The CDR3 has 13 residues. CDR3 in amino acids: CASSFDSNYGYTF. CDR3 DNA: TGCGCCAGCAGTTTCGACAGCAACTATGGCTACACCTTC.

The rearrangement uses TRBV9 and TRBJ2-5; 7 nucleotides agree with TRBD1. The J call is in doubt because the DNA end fits TRBJ2-7 better. Germline CDR1 reads SGDLS; CDR2 reads YYNGEE. This CDR3 contains 16 residues. CDR3 nucleotides: TGTGCCAGCAGCGAGGGGACCGGGACAGTCCCCTACGAGCAGTACTTC. As protein: CASSEGTGTVPYEQYF.

This clone turned up a few times. The chain employs TRBV10-3 and TRBJ1-2; 8 bases map to TRBD1. CDR1 and CDR2 (germline): ENHRY, SYGVKD. V trimming: 8 bases; J trimming: 6 bases; junction bases outside the gene matches: 8. The CDR3 is made up of 13 amino acids. CDR3 sequence reads: CAIWAGGFDGYTF. CDR3 coding DNA: TGTGCCATCTGGGCAGGGGGCTTTGATGGCTACACCTTC.

J is TRBJ1-1 and V is TRBV29-1; 7 positions match TRBD1. Per germline, CDR1 SQVTM and CDR2 ANQGSEA. This CDR3 is built from 12 residues. This CDR3 is CSNRDRNTEAFF. CDR3 in DNA: TGCAGTAACCGGGACAGGAACACTGAAGCTTTCTTT. The complete variable domain, with remaining parts taken from reference TRBV29-1 and TRBJ1-1, reads SAVISQKPSRDICQRGTSLTIQCQVDSQVTMMFWYRQQPGQSLTLIATANQGSEATYESGFVIDKFPISRPNLTFSTLTVSNMSPEDSSIYLCSNRDRNTEAFFGQGTRLTVV.

V usage is TRBV7-9 and J usage is TRBJ1-6; D perhaps matches TRBD1 (5 bases). This CDR3 is 16 amino acids long. V was clipped by 4 bases and J by 0 bases, with 10 bases between them. The V gene's germline CDR1 is SEHNR and CDR2 FQNEAQ (reference sequence). The CDR3 loop reads CASSSGGDSYNSPLHF. CDR3 nucleotides: TGTGCCAGCAGCTCCGGGGGAGACTCCTATAATTCACCCCTCCACTTT.

A note on this clone: Its ends do not fully match the called genes, so a read error is possible. The genes are TRBV16 and TRBJ1-1; 8 bases are shared with TRBD1. The CDR3 runs to 15 residues. CDR1 KGHSY and CDR2 FQNENV come from the germline V gene. CDR3 nucleotide sequence: TGTGTCAGCAGCCAATCAGGGGGCTGGGGCACTGAAGCTTTCTTT. This encodes CVSSQSGGWGTEAFF. Full variable domain (rest looked up from reference TRBV16 and TRBJ1-1): GEEVAQTPKHLVRGEGQKAKLYCAPIKGHSYVFWYQQVLKNEFKFLISFQNENVFDETGMPKERFSAKCLPNSPCSLEIQATKLEDSAVYFCVSSQSGGWGTEAFFGQGTRLTVV.

In this sample, this clone turned up a few times. This chain connects TRBV28 to TRBJ1-2; TRBD1 aligns across 10 bases. V trimming: 3 bases; J trimming: 6 bases; junction bases outside the gene matches: 10. The CDR3 has 16 amino acids. From germline, CDR1 is MDHEN and CDR2 SYDVKM. CDR3 sequence: CASSFPRDRGFHGYTF. The CDR3 DNA reads as TGTGCCAGCAGTTTTCCTCGGGACAGGGGCTTCCATGGCTACACCTTC.

This chain joins TRBV15 and TRBJ2-5, with D perhaps TRBD2 (6 bases). Germline CDR1 and CDR2: LNHNV and YYDKDF (reference sequence). With 7 bases removed from V and 5 bases from J, the gap between germline ends came to 17 bases. The length of the CDR3 is 14 residues. The chain's CDR3 is CATTGDGGSETQYF. The CDR3 DNA sequence: TGTGCCACCACCGGGGACGGGGGTTCGGAGACCCAGTACTTC.

The V and J genes are TRBV10-2 and TRBJ2-1; D may be TRBD2 (7 bases). CDR3 size: 20 residues. V lost 8 bases and J lost 0, with 29 bases in between. The germline gives CDR1 WSHSY, CDR2 SAAADI. CDR3: CASGGARAPRGLSSYNEQFF. The CDR3 nucleotides are TGCGCCAGCGGGGGGGCCAGGGCCCCCCGCGGGTTAAGCTCCTACAATGAGCAGTTCTTC.

This sequence joins TRBV6-1 and TRBJ1-5; 8 nucleotides align to TRBD1. With V trimmed by 2 bases and J by 6 bases, 9 bases remained unmatched. The germline V gene encodes CDR1 MNHNS and CDR2 SASEGT. CDR3 size: 16 residues. The CDR3 nucleotides read TGTGCCAGCAGTGAAACCCGACAGGGGAGGGGTCAGCCCCAGCATTTT. This codes for CASSETRQGRGQPQHF.

The chain joins TRBV29-1 to TRBJ1-3; D is ambiguous. Germline loops: CDR1 SQVTM, CDR2 ANQGSEA. Trimming shortened V by 2 bases and J by 2 bases, and 4 bases separated the two germline ends. The CDR3 is 12 residues long. The CDR3 region has the DNA TGCAGCGTTGAACAGGCTGGAAACACCATATATTTT. Translation: CSVEQAGNTIYF.

This clone was seen once. The chain recombines TRBV6-4 with TRBJ2-3; TRBD2 agrees at 10 bases. Germline V gene sequence: CDR1 MRHNA, CDR2 SNTAGT. V gave up 0 bases and J gave up 4 bases; unmatched junction bases: 7. The CDR3 contains 17 residues. The CDR3 DNA sequence: TGTGCCAGCAGTGACTCTCGGGCTAGCGGGAGTGCAGATACGCAGTATTTT. As protein: CASSDSRASGSADTQYF.

The rearrangement joins TRBV4-3 to TRBJ2-5; D uncertain. The germline V and J ends were trimmed by 1 base and 4 bases, with 7 bases remaining between them. CDR1 and CDR2 (germline): LGHNA, YSLEER. CDR3 length: 13 residues. CDR3 amino acids: CASSQALRETQYF. CDR3 sequence (DNA): TGCGCCAGCAGCCAAGCCCTCAGAGAGACCCAGTACTTC.

This rearrangement joins TRBV6-1 to TRBJ1-5, with no clear D. Germline V gene lookup returns CDR1 MNHNS and CDR2 SASEGT. The CDR3 has 15 residues. V lost 6 bases and J lost 2, with 14 bases in between. CDR3 sequence (DNA): TGTGCCAGCAGCCGCAGGTACCTCGGCAATCAGCCCCAGCATTTT. Its translation is CASSRRYLGNQPQHF.

The table lists this clone with a count of one. CDR3 sequence (DNA): TGTGCCAGCAGCTTAGCGCGGAGGACTGTATCACCAATAGAATCTGGAAACACCATATATTTT. It encodes CASSLARRTVSPIESGNTIYF. The chain employs TRBV7-2 and TRBJ1-3; D is ambiguous. Germline CDR1 SGHTA, CDR2 FQGNSA. CDR3 length: 21 residues. V lost 0 bases and J 1 base, leaving 25 bases between the germline ends.

The rearrangement uses TRBV5-6 and TRBJ1-4; D might be TRBD1 (6 bases). The CDR3 is 15 amino acids. Germline V gene lookup returns CDR1 SGHDT and CDR2 YYEEEE. V was shortened by 0 bases and J by 7 bases, with 13 bases between the two germline ends. The CDR3 DNA follows: TGTGCCAGCAGCTTGGCCGGGGGGCTAGGTGAAAAACTGTTTTTT. It specifies CASSLAGGLGEKLFF.

This clone showed up just a few times. This chain connects TRBV28 to TRBJ1-1, with 9 bases matching TRBD1. The V gene end was trimmed by 5 bases and the J gene end by 0 bases; junction bases not matched to a gene: 16. Per the germline V gene, CDR1 is MDHEN and CDR2 is SYDVKM. The CDR3 loop spans 19 amino acids. CDR3 DNA: TGTGCCAGCAGTCTCGGGACAGGGCTAGAAGGATCTATGAACACTGAAGCTTTCTTT. Its protein is CASSLGTGLEGSMNTEAFF.

V is TRBV15 and J is TRBJ2-5, with TRBD2 matching over 11 bases. The CDR3 runs to 18 residues. Germline-derived CDR1 and CDR2 are LNHNV and YYDKDF (reference sequence). The trim removed 0 bases at V and 5 bases at J, leaving 11 bases unmatched. The CDR3 sequence is CATSREWVSGRAGETQYF. The CDR3 DNA sequence: TGTGCCACCAGCAGAGAGTGGGTTAGCGGGAGGGCTGGGGAGACCCAGTACTTC.

This clone was detected only once. The chain recombines TRBV27 with TRBJ2-2, with TRBD2 matching over 16 bases. The length of the CDR3 is 18 residues. Germline CDR1 and CDR2: MNHEY and SMNVEV (reference sequence). V gave up 3 bases and J gave up 7 bases; unmatched junction bases: 8. The CDR3 region is CASSLGLAGGRRFGELFF. In DNA form, the CDR3 reads TGTGCCAGCAGTTTGGGACTAGCGGGGGGGCGACGATTCGGGGAGCTGTTTTTT.

V and J are TRBV6-5 and TRBJ2-1; 15 nucleotides match TRBD2. Looked up from germline, CDR1 is MNHEY and CDR2 is SVGAGI. With 5 bases clipped from V and 10 bases from J, the junction kept 6 bases outside the gene matches. CDR3 length: 15 residues. In DNA form, the CDR3 reads TGTGCCAGCAGTGCTGGACTAGCGGGAGGGAAAGAGCAGTTCTTC. The encoded protein is CASSAGLAGGKEQFF.

Regarding this clone: Other DNA sequences in the sample encode the same CDR3. The V gene is TRBV25-1, the J gene TRBJ2-3; D gene uncertain. The V gene's germline CDR1 is MGHDK and CDR2 SYGVNS. The CDR3 consists of 16 residues. Between the trimmed V and J ends, which lost 4 bases and 0 bases, there was a span of 14 bases. Written as DNA, the CDR3 is TGTGCCAGCAGTGGAGACTTCTCATCTAGCACAGATACGCAGTATTTT. Encoded protein: CASSGDFSSSTDTQYF. The whole variable domain, remainder taken from reference TRBV25-1 and TRBJ2-3, is EADIYQTPRYLVIGTGKKITLECSQTMGHDKMYWYQQDPGMELHLIHYSYGVNSTEKGDLSSESTVSRIRTEHFPLTLESARPSHTSQYLCASSGDFSSSTDTQYFGPGTRLTVL.

This clone was seen only a few times. V and J are TRBV6-1 and TRBJ2-3, with 11 bases matching TRBD2. V trimming: 4 bases; J trimming: 1 base; junction bases outside the gene matches: 13. This CDR3 comprises 19 residues. The germline V gene encodes CDR1 MNHNS and CDR2 SASEGT. The CDR3 spells CASSGLAGGLSCGTDTQYF. The CDR3 DNA reads as TGTGCCAGCAGTGGTCTAGCGGGGGGCCTTTCCTGTGGCACAGATACGCAGTATTTT.

V usage is TRBV5-1 and J usage is TRBJ2-3, with 10 nucleotides matching TRBD1. Germline CDR1 is SGHRS and CDR2 is YFSETQ. Trimming at V came to 3 bases and at J to 3 bases, leaving 16 bases not matched to a gene. This CDR3 contains 19 residues. The CDR3: CASSSWMSLRDRGTDTQYF. The CDR3 DNA follows: TGCGCCAGCAGCTCTTGGATGTCGCTCCGGGACAGGGGAACAGATACGCAGTATTTT. Using reference TRBV5-1 and TRBJ2-3 for the parts outside the CDR3, the full variable domain is KAGVTQTPRYLIKTRGQQVTLSCSPISGHRSVSWYQQTPGQGLQFLFEYFSETQRNKGNFPGRFSGRQFSNSRSEMNVSTLELGDSALYLCASSSWMSLRDRGTDTQYFGPGTRLTVL.